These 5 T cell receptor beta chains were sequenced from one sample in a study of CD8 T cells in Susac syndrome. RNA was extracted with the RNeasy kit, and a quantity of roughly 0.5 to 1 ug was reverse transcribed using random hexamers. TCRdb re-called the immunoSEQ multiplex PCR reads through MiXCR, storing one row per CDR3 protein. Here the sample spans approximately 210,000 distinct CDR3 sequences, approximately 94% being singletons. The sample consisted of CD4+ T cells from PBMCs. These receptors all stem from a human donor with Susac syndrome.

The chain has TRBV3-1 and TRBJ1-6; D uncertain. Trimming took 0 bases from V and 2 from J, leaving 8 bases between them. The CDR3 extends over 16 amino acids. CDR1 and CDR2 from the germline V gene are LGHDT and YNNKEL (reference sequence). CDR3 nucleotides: TGTGCCAGCAGCCAAGACACCTCGCCCTATAATTCACCCCTCCACTTT. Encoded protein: CASSQDTSPYNSPLHF.

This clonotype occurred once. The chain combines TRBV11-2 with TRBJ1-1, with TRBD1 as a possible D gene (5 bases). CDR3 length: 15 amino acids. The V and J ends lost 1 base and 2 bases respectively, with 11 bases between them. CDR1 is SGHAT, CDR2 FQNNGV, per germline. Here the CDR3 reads CASSLGWGGNTEAFF. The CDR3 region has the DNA TGTGCCAGCAGCTTAGGTTGGGGGGGAAACACTGAAGCTTTCTTT.

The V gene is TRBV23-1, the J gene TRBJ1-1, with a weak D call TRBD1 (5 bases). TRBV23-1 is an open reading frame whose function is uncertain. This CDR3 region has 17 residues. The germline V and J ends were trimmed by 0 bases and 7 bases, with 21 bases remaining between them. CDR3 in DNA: TGCGCCAGCAGTCAATCGAGAAGGGCCCGGACACTCTATGAAGCTTTCTTT. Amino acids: CASSQSRRARTLYEAFF.

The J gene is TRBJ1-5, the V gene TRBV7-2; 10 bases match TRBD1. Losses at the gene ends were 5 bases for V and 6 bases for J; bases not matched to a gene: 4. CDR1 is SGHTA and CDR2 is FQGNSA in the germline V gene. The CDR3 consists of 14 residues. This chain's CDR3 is CASSEGQGSQPQHF. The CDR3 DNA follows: TGTGCCAGCAGCGAGGGACAGGGGAGTCAGCCCCAGCATTTT.

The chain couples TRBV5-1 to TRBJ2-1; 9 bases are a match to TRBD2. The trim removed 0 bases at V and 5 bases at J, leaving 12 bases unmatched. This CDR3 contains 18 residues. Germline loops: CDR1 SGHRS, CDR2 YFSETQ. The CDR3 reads CASSLAPAAGGLDNEQFF. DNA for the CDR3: TGCGCCAGCAGCTTGGCCCCGGCTGCGGGGGGGTTGGACAATGAGCAGTTCTTC.